The 5 T cell receptor beta chains in this list originate from one sample, sequenced in a study of CD8+CD57+ T cells in acquired aplastic anemia. Genomic DNA templated the TCR beta VDJ and CDR3 profiling. TCRdb used MiXCR to reprocess the reads, holding one entry per CDR3 protein. The sample shows 400,000 to 450,000 distinct CDR3 sequences, 55% to 75% of them seen only once. Material for sequencing was sorted CD4+, CD8+, or CD8+CD57+ T cells (not recorded which) from PBMCs. Receptor source: a human donor in good health, serving as a control.

The V and J genes are TRBV5-5 and TRBJ2-5; D possibly corresponds to TRBD2 (5 bases). Germline V gene lookup returns CDR1 SGHKS and CDR2 YYEKEE (reference sequence). The V end was cut by 4 bases, the J end by 2 bases, with 12 bases between. The CDR3 sequence is 14 residues long. In nucleotides, the CDR3 is TGTGCCAGCAGCGTAGGGAGCAGACAAGAGACCCAGTACTTC. Residues: CASSVGSRQETQYF.

This clonotype was detected many times. J is TRBJ1-1 and V is TRBV3-1, with TRBD1 matching over 9 bases. The CDR3 contains 15 residues. Germline V gives CDR1 LGHDT, CDR2 YNNKEL (reference sequence). J gave up 10 bases and V 0 bases, and 9 bases lay outside the gene matches. CDR3 sequence reads: CASSQETGGRLRAFF. The CDR3 DNA follows: TGTGCCAGCAGCCAAGAAACAGGGGGCCGCTTGAGAGCTTTCTTT.

Worth noting for this clonotype: A read error may account for a junction end that differs from germline. The chain combines TRBV5-1 with TRBJ1-6; TRBD1 is a possible D gene (6 bases). Germline CDR1 SGHRS, CDR2 YFSETQ. The CDR3 contains 13 residues. Here the CDR3 DNA reads TGTGCCAGCAGCGTTACCGGGGGCTATCGCCTCCACTTT. Protein product: CASSVTGGYRLHF. The full variable domain, rest sourced from reference TRBV5-1 and TRBJ1-6, is KAGVTQTPRYLIKTRGQQVTLSCSPISGHRSVSWYQQTPGQGLQFLFEYFSETQRNKGNFPGRFSGRQFSNSRSEMNVSTLELGDSALYLCASSVTGGYRLHFGNGTRLTVT.

In this sample, this clonotype turned up many times. The gene calls are TRBV6-2 or TRBV6-3 and TRBJ1-5; TRBD1 might be the D (5 bases). CDR1 is MNHEY, CDR2 SVGEGT, per germline. This CDR3 region has 15 residues. Trimming took 8 bases from V and 0 from J, leaving 14 bases between them. As DNA, the CDR3 is TGTGCCAGCGTCCCAGGGACGTATAGCAATCAGCCCCAGCATTTT. As protein: CASVPGTYSNQPQHF.

The V and J genes are TRBV24-1 and TRBJ2-5, with D possibly TRBD1 on 6 matching bases. V was clipped by 3 bases and J by 3 bases, with 13 bases between them. In germline, CDR1 is KGHDR, CDR2 SFDVKD. This CDR3 is 15 amino acids long. DNA of the CDR3: TGTGCCACCAGTGATGCCGGGACATTAAAAGAGACCCAGTACTTC. Translation: CATSDAGTLKETQYF.